These 11 T cell receptor beta chains share one sample of origin, sequenced in a study of Ad26.COV2.S vaccination and SARS-CoV-2 variants. As to treatment: about 20 received Ad26.COV2.S at low or high dose, single or two shots; about five received placebo; per-sample allocation not given. Collection of the samples took place on day 63 after the first injection of vaccine or placebo. Profiled with immunoSEQ multiplex PCR; TCRdb holds only in-frame clones, not every one. The table lists 500,000 or so clones, 89% of them singletons. The sample consisted of peripheral blood, taken in a trial of Ad26.COV2.S vaccine versus placebo. These receptors were obtained from a person aged 18 to 59 who received the Ad26.COV2.S COVID-19 vaccine or a placebo.

The chain employs TRBV18 and TRBJ2-7; D possibly corresponds to TRBD1 (6 bases). The length of the CDR3 is 14 residues. Trimming stripped 4 bases from V and 9 bases from J, with 19 bases between. Per germline, CDR1 KGHSH and CDR2 LQKENI. The DNA for the CDR3 is TGTGCCAGCTCACGGACAGAATCCTCCGTGGGGCAGTACTTC. It translates to CASSRTESSVGQYF.

V usage is TRBV28 and J usage is TRBJ2-7; no clear D. V lost 4 bases and J 1 base, leaving 17 bases between the germline ends. CDR1 is MDHEN and CDR2 is SYDVKM in the germline V gene. There are 16 residues in the CDR3. This chain's CDR3 is CASSSGGAKFSYEQYF. In nucleotides, the CDR3 is TGTGCCAGCAGTTCTGGTGGAGCAAAATTTTCCTACGAGCAGTACTTC.

This chain uses TRBV18 with TRBJ1-3; D ambiguous. Trimming left V 3 bases short and J 1 base short, with 13 bases between. The CDR3 consists of 16 residues. The germline V gene has CDR1 KGHSH and CDR2 LQKENI. The CDR3 nucleotides read TGTGCCAGCTCACCGGGCAGAACTGATTCTGGAAACACCATATATTTT. Protein: CASSPGRTDSGNTIYF.

The chain combines TRBV5-1 with TRBJ1-2, with D possibly being TRBD1 (5 bases). The CDR3 is 16 amino acids. Germline CDR1 is SGHRS and CDR2 is YFSETQ. Trimming took off 3 bases at V and 4 bases at J, with 19 bases between the two ends. The CDR3 coding sequence is TGCGCCAGCAGCTGGAACGGGCGGGGGGATGCCTATGGCTACACCTTC. Encoded protein: CASSWNGRGDAYGYTF.

This rearrangement joins TRBV7-6 to TRBJ1-4; D call uncertain. CDR1 is SGHVS and CDR2 is FNYEAQ in the germline V gene. Between the trimmed V and J ends, which lost 5 bases and 11 bases, there was a span of 15 bases. The CDR3 consists of 13 residues. CDR3 bases: TGTGCCAGCAGCCACCAGTCGGCTGACAAACTGTTTTTT. Protein sequence: CASSHQSADKLFF.

As DNA, the CDR3 is TGCGCCAGCAGCTTGGGCACTAGCGGGACGTTGACGGGGGAGCTGTTTTTT. Amino acid sequence: CASSLGTSGTLTGELFF. J is TRBJ2-2 and V is TRBV5-1; TRBD2 matches 10 bases. This CDR3 comprises 17 residues. Per the germline V gene, CDR1 is SGHRS and CDR2 is YFSETQ. V shed 0 bases and J 8 bases; nucleotides not matched to a gene: 10.

CDR3 residues: CASSAGGTSYNEQFF. For the CDR3, the DNA is TGTGCCAGCAGTGCCGGGGGGACCTCCTACAATGAGCAGTTCTTC. The chain couples TRBV9 to TRBJ2-1; 7 bases line up with TRBD2. Germline CDR1 is SGDLS and CDR2 is YYNGEE. The CDR3 spans 15 residues. The trim removed 5 bases at V and 0 bases at J, leaving 5 bases unmatched.

This chain connects TRBV4-3 to TRBJ1-4; TRBD1 is a possible D gene (6 bases). V was shortened by 2 bases and J by 8 bases, with 24 bases between the two germline ends. This CDR3 has 18 amino acids. The germline V gene has CDR1 LGHNA and CDR2 YSLEER. The CDR3 region is CASSQTRGGDRREEKLFF. Here the CDR3 DNA reads TGCGCCAGCAGCCAAACACGGGGGGGAGACAGGCGGGAGGAAAAACTGTTTTTT.

The DNA for the CDR3 is TGTGCCAGCACACTTAGGGAATATAGCAATCAGCCCCAGCATTTT. Translation: CASTLREYSNQPQHF. This chain uses TRBV6-5 with TRBJ1-5; D is unresolved. Germline V gene lookup returns CDR1 MNHEY and CDR2 SVGAGI. This CDR3 contains 15 residues. The germline V and J ends were trimmed by 7 bases and 0 bases, with 13 bases remaining between them.

The genes are TRBV30 and TRBJ1-1, with D unclear. Germline-derived CDR1 and CDR2 are GTSNPN and SVGIG (reference sequence). The CDR3 is 12 residues long. Trimming left V 2 bases short and J 7 bases short, with 11 bases between. This chain's CDR3 is CAWSRYQGEAFF. The CDR3 DNA follows: TGTGCCTGGAGTAGGTACCAAGGTGAAGCTTTCTTT.

This sequence joins TRBV2 and TRBJ1-1, with 7 bases fitting TRBD1. Germline V gene sequence: CDR1 SNHLY, CDR2 FYNNEI. This CDR3 contains 17 residues. Trimming took 4 bases from V and 0 from J; bases not matched to a gene: 11. As DNA, the CDR3 is TGTGCCAGCAGTGCTACTTCCGGGACAGCCTTGAACACTGAAGCTTTCTTT. Translating gives CASSATSGTALNTEAFF.